The clone carrying this T cell receptor beta chain was seen repeatedly, ten times or more. What it binds is unknown. It was with a sample-barcoded 5' primer and a J-beta primer mix that a second PCR of about 6 to 12 cycles was run. Each cDNA molecule was tagged by a template-switch adaptor with 12 random nucleotides. TCRdb re-analysed the 5' RACE reads in MiXCR, keeping a single row per CDR3 protein. The sample shows over 500,000 distinct CDR3 sequences, roughly half of them seen only once. Total RNA extraction produced at least 5.5 micrograms (per sample) for the study. This entry is derived from a study of blood T cells in healthy people across ages. Regarding the study as a whole: Per-million-T-cell TCR beta diversity fell roughly linearly with age. Unsorted PBMC material precluded a definitive naive versus antigen-experienced comparison.

This sequence was found in an elderly woman in good health. Sequencing was carried out using blood.

The CDR3 here is CASSPPSGPYEQYF. In DNA, the CDR3 is TGCGCCAGCAGCCCTCCTAGCGGTCCCTACGAGCAGTACTTC. This chain uses TRBV5-1 with TRBJ2-7, with TRBD2 identical over 7 bases. The CDR3 length is 14 residues. Per the germline V gene, CDR1 is SGHRS and CDR2 is YFSETQ. The J segment lost 2 bases and the V segment lost 4 bases, leaving 6 bases of the junction unmatched.